A single sample is the source of the 15 T cell receptor beta chains below, sequenced in a study of blood T cells in healthy people across ages. For the second PCR, which ran for about 6 to 11 cycles, a sample-barcoded 5' primer and a J-beta primer mix were used. Via MiXCR, TCRdb re-called the 5' RACE reads, giving one row per CDR3 protein. Of about 1,000,000 distinct CDR3 sequences listed, more than 40% are singletons. Sequencing was performed on blood. All receptors derive from a woman aged 55-70 years in good health.

The rearrangement links TRBV6-1 to TRBJ2-7, with TRBD2 as a possible D gene (6 bases). CDR1 and CDR2 (germline): MNHNS, SASEGT. V was pared by 6 bases and J by 3 bases, with 18 bases between. The CDR3 spans 15 residues. The CDR3 reads CASRAGTGGNYEQYF. The CDR3 DNA reads as TGTGCCAGCAGAGCCGGGACTGGCGGAAACTACGAGCAGTACTTC.

V usage is TRBV20-1 and J usage is TRBJ2-2; 8 positions agree with TRBD1. CDR3 size: 14 residues. Germline-derived CDR1 and CDR2 are DFQATT and SNEGSKA (reference sequence). J lost 7 bases, V lost 3 bases, and 7 bases had no gene match. CDR3 region: CSARVDRGDGELFF. The CDR3 region has the DNA TGCAGTGCTAGGGTCGACAGGGGCGACGGGGAGCTGTTTTTT.

Worth noting for this clonotype: A single base separates this from a much larger clone, so it may be a read error. The chain joins TRBV29-1 to TRBJ2-5; TRBD2 aligns across 8 bases. V dropped 4 bases and J dropped 11; count of bases not matched to a gene: 6. The CDR3 consists of 11 residues. Germline loops: CDR1 SQVTM, CDR2 ANQGSEA. The CDR3 DNA sequence: TGCAGCGTTGCCCTACTAGCGGAGCAGTACTTC. Protein product: CSVALLAEQYF.

This chain uses TRBV6-5 with TRBJ2-7; D unresolved. Trimming pared 0 bases from V and 2 bases from J, leaving 8 bases between. The CDR3 is 14 amino acids. The germline gives CDR1 MNHEY, CDR2 SVGAGI. The CDR3 coding sequence is TGTGCCAGCAGTTACTCGAGCGTTACCTACGAGCAGTACTTC. This encodes CASSYSSVTYEQYF.

The chain links TRBV20-1 to TRBJ1-2; 9 bases agree with TRBD1. CDR1 DFQATT and CDR2 SNEGSKA come from the germline V gene (reference sequence). V shed 6 bases, J shed 8 bases, and the junction held 13 bases outside the gene matches. The length of the CDR3 is 14 residues. CDR3 DNA sequence: TGCAGTGCCAAAAAATCCGGGACAGGGCAGGGCTACACCTTC. This sequence encodes CSAKKSGTGQGYTF.

The V call is TRBV5-6, the J call TRBJ2-1, with TRBD2 matching 9 bases. The J call may be incorrect, as the DNA end agrees better with TRBJ2-7. Germline values: CDR1 SGHDT, CDR2 YYEEEE. This CDR3 spans 18 amino acids. The DNA for the CDR3 is TGTGCCAGCAGCTTGGGGCTAGCGGGACCCCTCCCCTACAATGAGCAGTACTTC. Encoded protein: CASSLGLAGPLPYNEQYF.

The chain carries TRBV11-1 and TRBJ2-7; D could derive from TRBD1 or TRBD2 (5 bases each). This CDR3 has 16 amino acids. V was clipped by 3 bases and J by 7 bases, with 22 bases between them. In germline, CDR1 is SGHAT, CDR2 FQDESV (reference sequence). CDR3: CASSFGSPGRQPEQYF. The CDR3 DNA follows: TGTGCCAGCAGCTTTGGAAGTCCGGGACGCCAGCCAGAGCAGTACTTC.

V and J are TRBV5-1 and TRBJ1-4, with D unresolved. Germline values: CDR1 SGHRS, CDR2 YFSETQ. The V end was cut by 4 bases, the J end by 7 bases, with 11 bases between. The CDR3 is 13 residues long. This CDR3 reads CASSNSKPEKLFF. As DNA, the CDR3 is TGCGCCAGCAGCAACAGTAAACCTGAAAAACTGTTTTTT. The full variable domain, with the rest looked up from reference TRBV5-1 and TRBJ1-4, is KAGVTQTPRYLIKTRGQQVTLSCSPISGHRSVSWYQQTPGQGLQFLFEYFSETQRNKGNFPGRFSGRQFSNSRSEMNVSTLELGDSALYLCASSNSKPEKLFFGSGTQLSVL.

In its sample, this clonotype was seen a few times. Here the CDR3 reads CAWSVSRSDTQYF. In nucleotides, the CDR3 is TGTGCCTGGAGTGTAAGTCGGTCAGATACGCAGTATTTT. The chain recombines TRBV30 with TRBJ2-3; no clear D. Germline values: CDR1 GTSNPN, CDR2 SVGIG (reference sequence). Trimming stripped 0 bases from V and 4 bases from J, with 8 bases between. The CDR3 has 13 amino acids.

The J gene is TRBJ2-3, the V gene TRBV4-1; D is perhaps TRBD2 (6 bases). The germline V gene has CDR1 MGHRA and CDR2 YSYEKL. The CDR3 spans 16 residues. With 0 bases removed from V and 2 bases from J, the gap between germline ends came to 12 bases. This CDR3 is CASSQEGLQPTDTQYF. CDR3 nucleotides: TGCGCCAGCAGCCAAGAGGGACTGCAACCCACAGATACGCAGTATTTT.

As for this clonotype: Possible read error: a much larger clone is one base away. The V gene is TRBV28, the J gene TRBJ2-7, with 9 bases that match TRBD1. Germline trimming cut 6 bases from V and 3 bases from J; bases unmatched to any gene: 9. CDR1 and CDR2 (germline): MDHEN, SYDVKM. The CDR3 runs to 15 residues. The DNA for the CDR3 is TGTGCCAGCAGCAGATTGGGACAGGGAGGCTACGAGCAGTACTTC. Protein product: CASSRLGQGGYEQYF.

This chain connects TRBV7-9 to TRBJ2-4; 10 bases match TRBD1. With the DNA end fitting TRBJ2-7 better, the J assignment may be wrong. This CDR3 is 17 amino acids long. Germline-derived CDR1 and CDR2 are SEHNR and FQNEAQ (reference sequence). The CDR3 sequence: CASSLVPGTGVRREQYF. The CDR3 nucleotides are TGTGCCAGCAGCTTAGTACCCGGGACAGGGGTTCGGCGCGAGCAGTACTTC.

This clonotype was seen more than once but under ten times. This may arise from a read error, as a much more abundant clone is one base away. CDR3 sequence: CASSLAVRNTEAFF. CDR3 coding DNA: TGTGCCAGCAGCTTAGCCGTCAGGAACACTGAAGCTTTCTTT. The genes are TRBV7-2 and TRBJ1-1; D remains unclear. The CDR3 extends over 14 amino acids. V was shortened by 0 bases and J by 1 base, with 6 bases between the two germline ends. The germline V gene encodes CDR1 SGHTA and CDR2 FQGNSA.

This clonotype was detected a few times. The chain joins TRBV2 to TRBJ2-5, with 10 bases identical to TRBD1. Germline CDR1 and CDR2: SNHLY and FYNNEI. Losses at the gene ends were 2 bases for V and 7 bases for J; bases not matched to a gene: 10. The CDR3 extends over 16 amino acids. The CDR3 DNA reads TGTGCCAGCAGTGAATCGGGACAGGGGTATTTTGGGACCCAGTACTTC. It translates to CASSESGQGYFGTQYF.

This clonotype was detected only a few times. The J gene is TRBJ1-4, the V gene TRBV25-1, with 9 nucleotides matching TRBD1. J lost 8 bases, V lost 4 bases, and 8 bases had no gene match. From germline, CDR1 is MGHDK and CDR2 SYGVNS. The CDR3 consists of 15 residues. Here the CDR3 reads CASSARTGVGEKLFF. The CDR3 coding sequence is TGTGCCAGCAGTGCAAGGACAGGGGTGGGCGAAAAACTGTTTTTT. Combining the CDR3 with reference TRBV25-1 and TRBJ1-4 gives the whole variable domain EADIYQTPRYLVIGTGKKITLECSQTMGHDKMYWYQQDPGMELHLIHYSYGVNSTEKGDLSSESTVSRIRTEHFPLTLESARPSHTSQYLCASSARTGVGEKLFFGSGTQLSVL.